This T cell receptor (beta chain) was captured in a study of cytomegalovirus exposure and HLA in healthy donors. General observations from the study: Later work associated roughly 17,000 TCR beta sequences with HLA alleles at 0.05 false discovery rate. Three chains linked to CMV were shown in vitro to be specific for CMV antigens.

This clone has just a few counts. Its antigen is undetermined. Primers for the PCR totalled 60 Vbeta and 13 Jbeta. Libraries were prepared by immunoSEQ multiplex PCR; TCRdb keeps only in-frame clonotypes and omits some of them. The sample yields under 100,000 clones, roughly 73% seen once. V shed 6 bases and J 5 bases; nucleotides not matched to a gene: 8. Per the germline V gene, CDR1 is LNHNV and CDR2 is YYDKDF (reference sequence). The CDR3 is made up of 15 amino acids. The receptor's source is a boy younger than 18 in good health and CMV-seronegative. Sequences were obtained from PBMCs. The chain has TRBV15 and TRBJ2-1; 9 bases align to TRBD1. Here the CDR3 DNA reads TGTGCCACCAGACCCGGGACAGGGATCAACAATGAGCAGTTCTTC. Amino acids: CATRPGTGINNEQFF.